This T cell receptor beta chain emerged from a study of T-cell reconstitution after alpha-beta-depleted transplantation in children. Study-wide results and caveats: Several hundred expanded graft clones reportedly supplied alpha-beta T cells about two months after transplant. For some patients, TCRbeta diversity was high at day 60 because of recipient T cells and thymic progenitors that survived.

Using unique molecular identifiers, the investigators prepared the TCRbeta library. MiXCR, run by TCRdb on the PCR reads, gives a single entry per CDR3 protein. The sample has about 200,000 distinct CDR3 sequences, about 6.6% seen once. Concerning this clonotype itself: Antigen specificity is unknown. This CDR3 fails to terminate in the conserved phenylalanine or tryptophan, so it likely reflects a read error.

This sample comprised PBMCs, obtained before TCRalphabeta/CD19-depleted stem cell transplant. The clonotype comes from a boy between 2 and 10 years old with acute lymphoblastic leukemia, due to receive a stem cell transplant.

DNA for the CDR3: TGTGCCAGCAGTCAGGGACAGGGACGGGGCTACACCATC. This codes for CASSQGQGRGYTI. The chain carries TRBV28 and TRBJ1-2; TRBD1 matches at 9 bases. This CDR3 has 13 residues. CDR1 is MDHEN and CDR2 is SYDVKM in the germline V gene. The V and J ends lost 5 bases and 8 bases, in that order; junction bases with no gene match: 6.